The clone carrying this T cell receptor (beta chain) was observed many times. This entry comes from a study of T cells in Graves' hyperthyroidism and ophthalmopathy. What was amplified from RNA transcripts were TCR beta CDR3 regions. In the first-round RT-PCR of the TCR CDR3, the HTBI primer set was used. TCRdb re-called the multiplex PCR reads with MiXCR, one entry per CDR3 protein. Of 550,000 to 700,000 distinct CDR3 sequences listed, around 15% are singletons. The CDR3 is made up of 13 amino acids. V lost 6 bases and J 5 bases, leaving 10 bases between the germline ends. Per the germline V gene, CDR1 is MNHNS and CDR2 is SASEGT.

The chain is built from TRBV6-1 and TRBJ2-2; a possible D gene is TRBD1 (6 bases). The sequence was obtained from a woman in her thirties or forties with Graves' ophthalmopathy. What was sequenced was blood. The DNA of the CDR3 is TGTGCCAGCAGAACAACAGGGACCGGGGAGCTGTTTTTT. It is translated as CASRTTGTGELFF.